Listed here are 14 T cell receptor beta chains from one sample, sequenced in a study of OX40 agonist ivuxolimab in advanced cancers. Measured with immunoSEQ multiplex PCR; TCRdb has only the in-frame clones, and not every one. The sample records about 80,000 clones, around 88% being singletons. The source material was CD4+ or CD8+ T cells sorted from blood, sampled in a trial of the OX40 agonist ivuxolimab. The origin of the receptors is an adult with an advanced solid tumor such as melanoma, head and neck, liver or kidney cancer.

This chain joins TRBV11-1 and TRBJ2-7; 7 bases line up with TRBD1. Per the germline V gene, CDR1 is SGHAT and CDR2 is FQDESV (reference sequence). V trimming: 4 bases; J trimming: 1 base; junction bases outside the gene matches: 1. The CDR3 extends over 13 amino acids. This chain's CDR3 is CASSSGQSYEQYF. The DNA for the CDR3 is TGTGCCAGCAGCTCGGGACAGTCCTACGAGCAGTACTTC.

This clone was counted a few times. J is TRBJ1-5 and V is TRBV30, with D tentatively TRBD1 (5 bases). Per the germline V gene, CDR1 is GTSNPN and CDR2 is SVGIG (reference sequence). The CDR3 totals 15 residues. The V end was cut by 2 bases, the J end by 0 bases, with 11 bases between. CDR3 in DNA: TGTGCCTGGAGTCCGACAGTCTATAGCAATCAGCCCCAGCATTTT. Amino acid sequence: CAWSPTVYSNQPQHF.

This CDR3 reads CASSGGFAGAFF. As DNA, the CDR3 is TGTGCCAGCAGTGGTGGATTTGCGGGAGCTTTCTTT. The chain links TRBV6-1 to TRBJ1-1, with D unclear. Trimming removed 4 bases at V and 10 bases at J, with 13 bases between. Germline assignment: CDR1 MNHNS and CDR2 SASEGT. The CDR3 is made up of 12 amino acids.

The chain joins TRBV4-2 to TRBJ1-5; D is perhaps TRBD1 (5 bases). V was cut by 1 base and J by 1 base, with 11 bases left in between. This CDR3 has 16 amino acids. Germline CDR1 LGHNA, CDR2 YNFKEQ. CDR3 nucleotide sequence: TGTGCCAGCAGCCAAGCCCAGGGAGAAAGCAATCAGCCCCAGCATTTT. Translated: CASSQAQGESNQPQHF.

The chain is built from TRBV5-4 and TRBJ2-5; unclear D gene. Trimming shortened V by 0 bases and J by 5 bases, and 8 bases separated the two germline ends. Germline assignment: CDR1 SGHNT and CDR2 YYREEE (reference sequence). The CDR3 is 13 residues long. This chain's CDR3 is CASSLGAGETQYF. The CDR3 DNA follows: TGTGCCAGCAGCTTGGGGGCCGGGGAGACCCAGTACTTC.

In nucleotides, the CDR3 is TGTGCCAGCAGCTTAACTGGTACTGGGGCCAACGTCCTGACTTTC. Translating gives CASSLTGTGANVLTF. The chain carries TRBV7-3 and TRBJ2-6; the D is unclear. CDR3 length: 15 residues. The V and J ends lost 0 bases and 2 bases respectively, with 5 bases between them. Germline CDR1 is SGHTA and CDR2 is FQGTGA.

V and J are TRBV5-1 and TRBJ2-5; 9 positions agree with TRBD2. From germline, CDR1 is SGHRS and CDR2 YFSETQ. The CDR3 consists of 15 residues. The trim removed 4 bases at V and 7 bases at J, leaving 11 bases unmatched. The CDR3 bases are TGCGCCAGCAGCAAAAGACTAGCGGAGGGTGGGACCCAGTACTTC. It translates to CASSKRLAEGGTQYF.

The J gene is TRBJ2-1, the V gene TRBV4-3; D is undetermined. Trimming shortened V by 0 bases and J by 3 bases, and 18 bases separated the two germline ends. The CDR3 length is 18 residues. Germline loops: CDR1 LGHNA, CDR2 YSLEER. The CDR3 region is CASSQDPRRSGIYNEQFF. The CDR3 DNA is TGCGCCAGCAGCCAAGATCCACGGCGGAGTGGTATCTACAATGAGCAGTTCTTC.

A few counts support this clone. The chain employs TRBV30 and TRBJ1-1; TRBD1 agrees at 10 bases. CDR1 is GTSNPN and CDR2 is SVGIG in the germline V gene (reference sequence). The CDR3 runs 13 residues. The trim removed 3 bases at V and 5 bases at J, leaving 3 bases unmatched. The CDR3 nucleotides read TGTGCCTGGAGCCGACAGGGGGCGACTGAAGCTTTCTTT. This gives the protein CAWSRQGATEAFF.

The V gene is TRBV10-3, the J gene TRBJ2-5, with 7 bases matching TRBD2. V shed 11 bases, J shed 5 bases, and the junction held 8 bases outside the gene matches. This CDR3 has 12 residues. The germline gives CDR1 ENHRY, CDR2 SYGVKD. As DNA, the CDR3 is TGTGCCGCTTCGGGAGGCCAGGAGACCCAGTACTTC. This gives the protein CAASGGQETQYF.

J is TRBJ1-5 and V is TRBV5-5, with D possibly matching TRBD1 (5 bases). Germline V gene data show CDR1 as SGHKS and CDR2 as YYEKEE (reference sequence). The CDR3 has 15 amino acids. V was shortened by 4 bases and J by 5 bases, with 16 bases between the two germline ends. The CDR3 sequence: CASSEKPGLDQPQHF. In DNA, the CDR3 is TGTGCCAGCAGCGAGAAACCAGGGCTAGATCAGCCCCAGCATTTT.

The chain has TRBV5-1 and TRBJ1-1; D is unresolved. The CDR3 consists of 13 residues. In germline, CDR1 is SGHRS, CDR2 YFSETQ. Between the trimmed V and J ends, which lost 4 bases and 3 bases, there was a span of 10 bases. The CDR3: CASSEAKDTEAFF. The CDR3 region has the DNA TGCGCCAGCAGCGAGGCGAAAGACACTGAAGCTTTCTTT.

V gene TRBV7-2 combines with J gene TRBJ2-5; TRBD1 might be the D (6 bases). CDR1 SGHTA and CDR2 FQGNSA come from the germline V gene. The CDR3 length is 16 residues. Trimming took off 2 bases at V and 5 bases at J, with 18 bases between the two ends. As DNA, the CDR3 is TGTGCCAGCAGCTTATATCATGACAGGCGGCGGGAGACCCAGTACTTC. Translation gives CASSLYHDRRRETQYF.

This clone was counted between two and nine times. V usage is TRBV18 and J usage is TRBJ2-1; D gene uncertain. CDR1 and CDR2 (germline): KGHSH, LQKENI. The V end was cut by 4 bases, the J end by 1 base, with 8 bases between. CDR3 length: 14 residues. The CDR3 is CASSLDASYNEQFF. The DNA for the CDR3 is TGTGCCAGCTCACTTGACGCTTCCTACAATGAGCAGTTCTTC.